This entry is about one T cell receptor beta chain. The data belong to a study of CD8+ T cells in alopecia areata. The CDR3 loop spans 12 amino acids. V shed 7 bases and J shed 13 bases, with 19 bases lying between them. The germline CDR1 and CDR2 sequences are SGHTA and FQGNSA. Following RNA extraction, reverse transcription yielded cDNA that acted as the sequencing template. Sequenced by immunoSEQ multiplex PCR; TCRdb stores in-frame clones only, minus some. The table lists fewer than 150,000 clones, approximately 58% of them singletons. The chain links TRBV7-2 to TRBJ1-2; no clear D gene. The sequenced sample consisted of CD4+ T cells sorted from blood. The clonotype was recovered from a human donor in good health. CDR3 sequence reads: CASKFPTGRCTF. In DNA, the CDR3 is TGTGCCAGCAAATTCCCCACGGGCCGCTGCACCTTC.